This section outlines one TCR beta chain sequence together with its context. The antigen is not known. The data were taken from a study of T-cell memory formation after mild COVID-19. Notes on the study in general: CD4+ contracting clones were found mainly in CM and EM, and CD8+ ones in EMRA. Memory from before infection featured some responding clones, which suggests cross-reactive memory joined. From day 15 to 85, contracting clones were balanced between CD4 and CD8, whereas later expanders leaned toward CD4+.

Looked up from germline, CDR1 is SGDLS and CDR2 is YYNGEE. The CDR3 is made up of 11 amino acids. The germline V and J ends were trimmed by 4 bases and 3 bases, with 2 bases remaining between them. TCRdb called the 5' RACE reads again in MiXCR, with one record for every CDR3 protein. The profile shows about 110,000 distinct CDR3 sequences, over 15% of them singletons. This TCR was sampled from an adult woman who had mild COVID-19 (a few samples of this study predate the infection). Cell type and time point are not known. J is TRBJ1-3 and V is TRBV9; D is undetermined. The sequencing input was PBMCs or a T cell subset sorted from them (not recorded which). The CDR3 spells CASSHGNTIYF. The CDR3 nucleotides read TGTGCCAGCAGCCATGGAAACACCATATATTTT.